This entry is about one T cell receptor beta chain. The sample originates from a study of tumor T cells in aggressive B-cell lymphoma. Only in-frame clones appear in the TCRdb table, and some are missing; sequencing was by immunoSEQ multiplex PCR. There are under 2,000 clones in the sample; about 90% occur only once, and approximately 8% lies in the top ten. The TCR comes from an adult with diffuse large B cell lymphoma. The sequencing sample was made of tumor tissue.

Here the CDR3 DNA reads TGCGCCAGCAGCCAAGACACAGGGTCCGGGGCCAACGTCCTGACTTTC. The encoded protein is CASSQDTGSGANVLTF. The gene calls are TRBV4-3 and TRBJ2-6, with TRBD1 as a possible D gene (6 bases). The CDR3 consists of 16 residues. V lost 0 bases and J lost 4, with 10 bases in between. Per the germline V gene, CDR1 is LGHNA and CDR2 is YSLEER.